Listed below are T cell receptor beta chains from one sample, sequenced in a study of glioma-infiltrating T cells. MiXCR was run by TCRdb on the multiplex PCR reads, yielding one entry per CDR3 protein. The table shows about 180,000 distinct CDR3 sequences, with about 40% occurring only once. Sequencing input: glioma tissue, nonneoplastic brain tissue, or PBMCs (not recorded which). Source of these receptors: a human donor with low-grade glioma or glioblastoma, undergoing nonglioma brain surgery, or in good health (not recorded which). The CDR3 runs from the conserved cysteine through the conserved F or W. Fields, in order: clone size, D gene, V gene, J gene, CDR3 DNA, CDR3 protein. D genes are given only for firm matches. Clone size, where shown, is once, few, many, or a class for clones that have expanded.

.,.,TRBV20-1,TRBJ2-7,TGCAGTGCTAGAGACGTGGAGGGAGACACCTACGAGCAGTACTTC,CSARDVEGDTYEQYF
.,.,TRBV27,TRBJ2-7,TGCGCCAGCAGTTTATCGAGATCTCCTTATAATGAGCAGTACTTC,CASSLSRSPYNEQYF
.,.,TRBV5-4,TRBJ1-2,TGTGCCAGCAGCTTCCTAGACGCTGATGGCTACACCTTC,CASSFLDADGYTF
.,.,TRBV29-1,TRBJ2-3,TGCAGCGTCGTGTGGACAGCTAGCACAGATACGCAGTATTTT,CSVVWTASTDTQYF
.,.,TRBV6-2/TRBV6-3,TRBJ2-7,TGTGCCAGCAGTTCCAGCGTAGTGTCTTACGAGCAGTACTTC,CASSSSVVSYEQYF
once,.,TRBV11-2,TRBJ2-5,TGTGCCAGCAGCTTATCGGGAGAATCTCAAGAGACCCAGTACTTC,CASSLSGESQETQYF
.,TRBD2,TRBV6-1,TRBJ2-7,TGTGCCAGCAAAGGCCCACTAGCGGGACTTTACGAGCAGTACTTC,CASKGPLAGLYEQYF
many,.,TRBV20-1,TRBJ1-2,TGCAGCCCCACCCGAGGGGATGGCTACACCTTC,CSPTRGDGYTF
many,.,TRBV20-1,TRBJ2-5,TGCAGTGCTAGAGAGGTGGCTAGCCTAGAGACCCAGTACTTC,CSAREVASLETQYF
many,.,TRBV7-9,TRBJ2-1,TGTGCCAGCAGCTTCACGGGGGCCTACAATGAGCAGTTCTTC,CASSFTGAYNEQFF
.,.,TRBV28,TRBJ2-5,TGTGCCAGCAGTCTAGGAGGGGTTTGGTCCACGGAGACCCAGTACTTC,CASSLGGVWSTETQYF
.,.,TRBV2,TRBJ1-5,TGTGCCAGCAGAGACAGGACGGACAATCAGCCCCAGCATTTT,CASRDRTDNQPQHF